Below are 3 T cell receptor beta chains sequenced from a single sample in a study of T cells after yellow fever vaccination. TCRdb re-analysed the 5' RACE reads in MiXCR, keeping a single row per CDR3 protein. The sample lists under 400,000 distinct CDR3 sequences, roughly an eighth occurring once. This material consisted of CD4+ T cells sorted from PBMCs, taken 15 days after the yellow fever booster vaccination. These receptors were obtained from a man aged 18 to 30 who received the YFV17D yellow fever vaccine.

The chain has TRBV29-1 and TRBJ2-4, with TRBD2 matching 10 bases. Trimming took 6 bases from V and 7 from J; bases not matched to a gene: 9. Germline CDR1 SQVTM, CDR2 ANQGSEA. The length of the CDR3 is 14 residues. In nucleotides, the CDR3 is TGCAGCGTCATCGCCGGGACTAGCGCGAACATTCAGTACTTC. As protein: CSVIAGTSANIQYF.

This clonotype was seen a few times. The V call is TRBV28, the J call TRBJ2-3; D unclear. Germline V CDR1 and CDR2: MDHEN, SYDVKM. The CDR3 contains 16 residues. V lost 3 bases and J 3 bases, leaving 16 bases between the germline ends. In DNA, the CDR3 is TGTGCCAGCAGTTTTGTCAGGACGGTGGGAACAGATACGCAGTATTTT. It encodes CASSFVRTVGTDTQYF.

This clonotype was observed a handful of times. The V and J genes are TRBV7-2 and TRBJ1-1, with a possible D match to TRBD1 (5 bases). CDR1 is SGHTA and CDR2 is FQGNSA in the germline V gene. The V end was cut by 2 bases, the J end by 5 bases, with 12 bases between. The CDR3 sequence is 14 residues long. CDR3 DNA sequence: TGTGCCAGCAGCTTATTAAGGGGCGGGACTGAAGCTTTCTTT. Its translation: CASSLLRGGTEAFF. Full variable domain (outside the CDR3, taken from reference TRBV7-2 and TRBJ1-1): GAGVSQSPSNKVTEKGKDVELRCDPISGHTALYWYRQSLGQGLEFLIYFQGNSAPDKSGLPSDRFSAERTGGSVSTLTIQRTQQEDSAVYLCASSLLRGGTEAFFGQGTRLTVV.